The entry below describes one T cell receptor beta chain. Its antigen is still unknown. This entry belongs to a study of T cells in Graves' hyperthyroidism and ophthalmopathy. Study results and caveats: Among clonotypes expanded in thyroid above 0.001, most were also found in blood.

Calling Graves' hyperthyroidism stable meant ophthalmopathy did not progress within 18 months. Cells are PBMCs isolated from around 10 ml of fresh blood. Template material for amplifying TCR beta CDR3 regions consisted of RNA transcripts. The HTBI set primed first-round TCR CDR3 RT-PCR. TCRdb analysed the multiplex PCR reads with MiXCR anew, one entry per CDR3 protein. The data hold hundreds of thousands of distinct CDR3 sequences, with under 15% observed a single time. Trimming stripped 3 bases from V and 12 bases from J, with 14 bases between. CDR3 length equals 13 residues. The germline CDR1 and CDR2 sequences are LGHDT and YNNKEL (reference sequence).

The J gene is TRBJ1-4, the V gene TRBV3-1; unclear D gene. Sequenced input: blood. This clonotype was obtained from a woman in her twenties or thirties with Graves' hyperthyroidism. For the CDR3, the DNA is TGTGCCAGCAGCCAGGGAGGGTTGGGAGAACTGTTTTTT. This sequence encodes CASSQGGLGELFF.